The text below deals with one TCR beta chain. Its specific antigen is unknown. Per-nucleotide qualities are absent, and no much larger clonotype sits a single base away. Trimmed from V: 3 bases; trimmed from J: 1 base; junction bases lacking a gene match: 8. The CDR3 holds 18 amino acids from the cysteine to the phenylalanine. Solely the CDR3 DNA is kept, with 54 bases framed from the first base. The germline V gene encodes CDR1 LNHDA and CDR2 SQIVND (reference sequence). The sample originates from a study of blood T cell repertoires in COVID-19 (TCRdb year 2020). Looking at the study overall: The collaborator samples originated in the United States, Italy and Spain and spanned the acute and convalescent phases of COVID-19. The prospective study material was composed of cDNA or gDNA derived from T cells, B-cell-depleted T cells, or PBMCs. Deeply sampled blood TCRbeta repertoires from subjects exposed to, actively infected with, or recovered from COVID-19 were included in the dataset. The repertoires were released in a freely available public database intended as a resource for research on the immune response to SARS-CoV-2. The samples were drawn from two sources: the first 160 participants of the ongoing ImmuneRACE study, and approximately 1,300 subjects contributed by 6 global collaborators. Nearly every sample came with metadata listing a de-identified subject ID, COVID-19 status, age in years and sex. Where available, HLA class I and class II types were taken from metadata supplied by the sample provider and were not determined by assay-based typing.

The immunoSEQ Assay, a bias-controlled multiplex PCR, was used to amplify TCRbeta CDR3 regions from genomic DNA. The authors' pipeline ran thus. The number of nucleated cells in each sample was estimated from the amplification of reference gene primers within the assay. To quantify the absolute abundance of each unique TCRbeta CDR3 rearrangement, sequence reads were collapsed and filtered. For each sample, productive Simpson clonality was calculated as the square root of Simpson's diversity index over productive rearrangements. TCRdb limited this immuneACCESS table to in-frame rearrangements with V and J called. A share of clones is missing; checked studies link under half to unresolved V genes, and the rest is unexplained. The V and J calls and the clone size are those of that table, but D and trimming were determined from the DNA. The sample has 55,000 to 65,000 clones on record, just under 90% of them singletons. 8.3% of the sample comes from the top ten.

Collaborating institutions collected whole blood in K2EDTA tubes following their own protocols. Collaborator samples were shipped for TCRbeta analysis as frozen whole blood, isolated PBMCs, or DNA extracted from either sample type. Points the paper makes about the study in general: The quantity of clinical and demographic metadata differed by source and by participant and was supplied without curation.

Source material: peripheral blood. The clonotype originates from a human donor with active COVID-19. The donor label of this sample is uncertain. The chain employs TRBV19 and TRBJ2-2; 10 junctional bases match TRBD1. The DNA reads TGTGCCAGTAGTATGGGCGGGACAGGGGCCCTGAACACCGGGGAGCTGTTTTTT. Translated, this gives CASSMGGTGALNTGELFF.